The rows below give T cell receptor beta chains drawn from one sample of a study of regulatory T cells in long-lasting Graves disease. TCRdb reprocessed the multiplex PCR reads with MiXCR, giving one entry per CDR3 protein. The repertoire consists of 300,000 to 500,000 distinct CDR3 sequences, with 20% to 25% occurring once and the leading ten covering under 25%. The sequences come from peripheral blood mononuclear cells (PBMCs), collected when the disease was refractory, from a patient treated with antithyroid drugs. The receptors were gathered from a female donor with Graves disease. Each CDR3 is given with its conserved first and last residue. A D gene is named only where the DNA matches it firmly. Expanded clones are given a class, and other clones once, few, many or no size at all.

D	V	size	J	DNA	CDR3
NA	TRBV3-2	NA	TRBJ2-5	TGTGCCAGCAGCCACAAAGGACCGACAGGGCCAGAGACCCAGTACTTC	CASSHKGPTGPETQYF
NA	TRBV12-3/TRBV12-4	NA	TRBJ1-5	TGTGCCAGCAGTTTAAATCCTCAAGGTCAGCCCCAGCATTTT	CASSLNPQGQPQHF
TRBD2	TRBV7-8	many	TRBJ2-5	TGTGCCAGCACCCGACGGAGCGGGACCAGGGAAGAGACCCAGTACTTC	CASTRRSGTREETQYF
TRBD1	TRBV27	many	TRBJ1-2	TGTGCCAGCAGCACAGGGGGCGCAAAGGTCTATGGCTACACCTTC	CASSTGGAKVYGYTF
NA	TRBV29-1	many	TRBJ1-2	TGCAGCGTTGTAACAGGGACCGCTGATGGCTACACCTTC	CSVVTGTADGYTF
TRBD2	TRBV2	few	TRBJ2-3	TGTGCCAGCGCTGTGTATCACGGACTAGCGGATCCGGGCACAGATACGCAGTATTTT	CASAVYHGLADPGTDTQYF
TRBD2	TRBV7-2	many	TRBJ2-7	TGTGCCAGCAGTTCAGCGGGAGTCTACGAGCAGTACTTC	CASSSAGVYEQYF
NA	TRBV11-2	many	TRBJ1-2	TGTGCCAGCAGCTTAGGAGGGGTCAGAAACTATGGCTACACCTTC	CASSLGGVRNYGYTF
TRBD2	TRBV7-2	NA	TRBJ2-6	TGTGCCAGCAGCTTAGTCGGGGGGAGCTCTGGGGCCAACGTCCTGACTTTC	CASSLVGGSSGANVLTF
TRBD2	TRBV20-1	NA	TRBJ2-7	TGCAGTGCTTCGACTAGCGGGGGGGTTTCCTACGAGCAGTACTTC	CSASTSGGVSYEQYF
NA	TRBV20-1	NA	TRBJ1-6	TGCAGTGCTAGACCCTCAGTATATAATTCACCCCTCCACTTT	CSARPSVYNSPLHF
NA	TRBV25-1	few	TRBJ2-5	TGTGCCAGCAGTGAATTGGGGCAGTTCCAAGAGACCCAGTACTTC	CASSELGQFQETQYF
NA	TRBV9	NA	TRBJ2-5	TGTGCCAGCAGCGCGGACGGGGTCCAAGAGACCCAGTACTTC	CASSADGVQETQYF
TRBD1	TRBV4-2	few	TRBJ2-7	TGTGCCAGCAGCCAAGATCGGGGGACAGGGCAAAACTACGAGCAGTACTTC	CASSQDRGTGQNYEQYF